Each of the 19 T cell receptor beta chains below was sequenced from the same sample in a study of regulatory T cells in long-lasting Graves disease. To make TCR beta libraries, researchers used iRepertoire HTBI primers and Arm-PCR of CDR3 regions. TCRdb used MiXCR to reprocess the multiplex PCR reads, holding one entry per CDR3 protein. The table shows 380,000 or so distinct CDR3 sequences, with 15% to 20% occurring only once. This sample's time point: newly diagnosed GD, antithyroid drugs for less than 3 months. Scientists built the TCR library using RNA that was extracted from PBMCs. These data were also reused for a study on T cells in Graves' hyperthyroidism and ophthalmopathy.

The starting material was peripheral blood mononuclear cells (PBMCs), obtained at new diagnosis, from a patient treated with antithyroid drugs. The receptor source for this set is a woman under 30 with Graves disease.

This sequence joins TRBV15 and TRBJ2-1; unclear D gene. The V end lost 0 bases, the J end lost 14 bases, and 11 bases lay between the germline ends. CDR1 and CDR2 (germline): LNHNV, YYDKDF (reference sequence). The CDR3 has 12 residues. The CDR3 region is CATSRDQSGKFF. The CDR3 DNA follows: TGTGCCACCAGCAGAGATCAGTCTGGCAAGTTCTTC.

This clonotype was detected ten times or more. The chain employs TRBV5-6 and TRBJ1-1, with TRBD1 identical over 8 bases. The length of the CDR3 is 16 residues. Germline trimming cut 4 bases from V and 4 bases from J; bases unmatched to any gene: 12. CDR1 SGHDT and CDR2 YYEEEE come from the germline V gene. The CDR3 nucleotides read TGTGCCAGCAGCCTCGGGACAGGCCCGGGGGCCACTGAAGCTTTCTTT. Its translation is CASSLGTGPGATEAFF.

This clonotype was detected only a few times. CDR3 residues: CASSLISGVQETQYF. Here the CDR3 DNA reads TGTGCCAGCAGTTTGATTAGCGGGGTACAAGAGACCCAGTACTTC. The V and J genes are TRBV12-3 or TRBV12-4 and TRBJ2-5; the match to TRBD2 covers 8 bases. The CDR3 covers 15 residues. Trimming took 3 bases from V and 2 from J; bases not matched to a gene: 5.

This clonotype was counted many times. As DNA, the CDR3 is TGTGCCAGCTCACCAAGAGGGGGGGGCTCTGGGGCCAACGTCCTGACTTTC. As protein: CASSPRGGGSGANVLTF. The chain carries TRBV18 and TRBJ2-6; TRBD2 might be the D (7 bases). The CDR3 has 17 amino acids. Trimming shortened V by 2 bases and J by 0 bases, and 11 bases separated the two germline ends. The germline V gene encodes CDR1 KGHSH and CDR2 LQKENI.

This clonotype came up many times. The J gene is TRBJ1-5, the V gene TRBV2; 9 bases align to TRBD1. The CDR3 is 14 amino acids. Germline V gene data show CDR1 as SNHLY and CDR2 as FYNNEI. The ends lost 4 bases at V and 2 bases at J; junction bases unmatched: 0. CDR3 sequence reads: CASSGDRGNQPQHF. DNA for the CDR3: TGTGCCAGCAGTGGGGACAGGGGCAATCAGCCCCAGCATTTT.

V gene TRBV29-1 combines with J gene TRBJ2-1; the D is unclear. Germline CDR1 is SQVTM and CDR2 is ANQGSEA. The V end lost 0 bases, the J end lost 4 bases, and 7 bases lay between the germline ends. The CDR3 length is 13 residues. The CDR3 DNA is TGCAGCGTTGAAGACAGATTTTACAATGAGCAGTTCTTC. This sequence encodes CSVEDRFYNEQFF.

This clonotype was counted a few times. V is TRBV15 and J is TRBJ1-5; D is ambiguous. The germline gives CDR1 LNHNV, CDR2 YYDKDF (reference sequence). The CDR3 extends over 14 amino acids. V was clipped by 3 bases and J by 2 bases, with 8 bases between them. CDR3 in amino acids: CATSSGRGNQPQHF. The DNA for the CDR3 is TGTGCCACCAGCAGTGGCAGAGGCAATCAGCCCCAGCATTTT.

The chain links TRBV20-1 to TRBJ1-4, with D hard to call. Germline CDR1 DFQATT, CDR2 SNEGSKA (reference sequence). Trimming left V 3 bases short and J 7 bases short, with 15 bases between. CDR3 size: 14 residues. In DNA, the CDR3 is TGCAGTGCTAGTTGGCTCACTCGTCCTGAAAAACTGTTTTTT. Residues: CSASWLTRPEKLFF.

This rearrangement joins TRBV6-5 to TRBJ2-3; possibly TRBD1 for D (5 bases). The germline V gene encodes CDR1 MNHEY and CDR2 SVGAGI. The CDR3 is made up of 14 amino acids. Trimming shortened V by 2 bases and J by 2 bases, and 8 bases separated the two germline ends. The CDR3 DNA reads as TGTGCCAGCAGTTACATAGGACACACAGATACGCAGTATTTT. As protein: CASSYIGHTDTQYF.

This clonotype was observed at least ten times. The chain couples TRBV29-1 to TRBJ2-3; D remains ambiguous. Trimming stripped 3 bases from V and 6 bases from J, with 10 bases between. The V gene's germline CDR1 is SQVTM and CDR2 ANQGSEA. This CDR3 spans 12 amino acids. CDR3: CSVDLGMDTQYF. For the CDR3, the DNA is TGCAGCGTTGATCTGGGAATGGATACGCAGTATTTT.

This clonotype was counted ten times or more. This chain uses TRBV5-1 with TRBJ2-1; D could derive from TRBD1 or TRBD2 (5 bases each). The CDR3 runs 14 residues. Deletions cut 0 bases from V and 10 bases from J, with 14 bases between. Germline CDR1 and CDR2: SGHRS and YFSETQ. Here the CDR3 DNA reads TGCGCCAGCAGCTTGGATTCAACCGGGACGGAGCAGTTCTTC. Encoded protein: CASSLDSTGTEQFF.

This clonotype came up once. The rearrangement links TRBV27 to TRBJ1-2; 9 bases align to TRBD1. The CDR3 runs to 14 residues. Germline CDR1 reads MNHEY; CDR2 reads SMNVEV (reference sequence). J was trimmed by 8 bases and V by 6 bases; bases with no gene match: 10. The CDR3 DNA reads as TGTGCCAGCAGCCTCGAGACAGGGGGAGTGGGCTACACCTTC. This gives the protein CASSLETGGVGYTF.

This clonotype was seen only a few times. The rearrangement joins TRBV29-1 to TRBJ2-4; TRBD1 agrees at 9 bases. Germline V gene lookup returns CDR1 SQVTM and CDR2 ANQGSEA. The CDR3 runs to 15 residues. V trimming: 0 bases; J trimming: 6 bases; junction bases outside the gene matches: 6. CDR3: CSVEDLVTGGNIQYF. The CDR3 DNA reads TGCAGCGTTGAAGATCTTGTGACAGGGGGAAACATTCAGTACTTC.

This clonotype occurred many times. V gene TRBV7-3 combines with J gene TRBJ2-1; either TRBD1 or TRBD2 may fit D (7 bases each). The CDR3 consists of 16 residues. The V and J ends lost 5 bases and 10 bases respectively, with 24 bases between them. CDR1 is SGHTA, CDR2 FQGTGA, per germline. CDR3 sequence reads: CASSPQGGGGLREQFF. The CDR3 DNA reads as TGTGCCAGCAGCCCCCAGGGGGGGGGCGGGTTGCGGGAGCAGTTCTTC.

In this sample, this clonotype turned up many times. This sequence joins TRBV3-1 and TRBJ2-7; D uncertain. Per germline, CDR1 LGHDT and CDR2 YNNKEL (reference sequence). The CDR3 has 14 amino acids. V gave up 0 bases and J gave up 7 bases, with 13 bases separating them. The CDR3 nucleotides are TGTGCCAGCAGCCAAGACGCGGTTGAGAAGGAGCAGTACTTC. Its translation is CASSQDAVEKEQYF.

There are many counts of this clonotype. The rearrangement joins TRBV3-1 to TRBJ2-5; 7 positions match TRBD2. CDR1 and CDR2 (germline): LGHDT, YNNKEL (reference sequence). This CDR3 has 15 amino acids. The junction had 11 bases not matched to a gene; V was cut back by 4 bases and J by 6 bases. The CDR3 region has the DNA TGTGCCAGCAGCCGGGATAGCGGGTCCATCCAGACCCAGTACTTC. Protein product: CASSRDSGSIQTQYF.

The sample holds many counts of this clonotype. The rearrangement uses TRBV5-5 and TRBJ1-1, with D perhaps matching TRBD1 (6 bases). The V end was cut by 2 bases, the J end by 5 bases, with 16 bases between. This CDR3 has 15 residues. CDR1 and CDR2 (germline): SGHKS, YYEKEE (reference sequence). The CDR3 region is CASSFPRGARTEAFF. The DNA of the CDR3 is TGTGCCAGCAGCTTTCCGCGGGGGGCGCGTACTGAAGCTTTCTTT.

This clonotype was detected ten times or more. The rearrangement joins TRBV20-1 to TRBJ1-5, with a weak D call TRBD1 (6 bases). V was trimmed by 6 bases and J by 3 bases, leaving 12 bases between them. Looked up from germline, CDR1 is DFQATT and CDR2 is SNEGSKA (reference sequence). The CDR3 contains 13 residues. Here the CDR3 DNA reads TGCAGTGCCGGGGACACGATCAATCAGCCCCAGCATTTT. It encodes CSAGDTINQPQHF.

Turning to this clonotype: Given a much more abundant clone one base away, this may be a read error. The gene calls are TRBV6-2 or TRBV6-3 and TRBJ1-1; 9 nucleotides line up with TRBD1. The CDR3 is 16 amino acids. The germline V gene encodes CDR1 MNHEY and CDR2 SVGEGT. The CDR3 DNA reads as TGTGCCAGCAGTGTCTTACAGGGGGCGAGGGACACTGAAGCTCTCTTT. It encodes CASSVLQGARDTEALF.